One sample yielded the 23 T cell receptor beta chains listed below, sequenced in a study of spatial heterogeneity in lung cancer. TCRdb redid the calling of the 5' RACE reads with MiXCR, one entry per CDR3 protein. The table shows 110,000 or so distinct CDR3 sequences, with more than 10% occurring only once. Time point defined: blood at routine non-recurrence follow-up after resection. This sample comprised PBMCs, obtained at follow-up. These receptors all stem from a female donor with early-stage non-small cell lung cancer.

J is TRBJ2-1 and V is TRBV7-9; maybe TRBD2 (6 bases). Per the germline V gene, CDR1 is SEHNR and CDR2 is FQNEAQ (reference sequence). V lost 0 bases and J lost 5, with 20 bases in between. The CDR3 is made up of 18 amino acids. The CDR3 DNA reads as TGTGCCAGCAGCTTAGCGCTGGTAGTGACGGGAGCCCACAATGAGCAGTTCTTC. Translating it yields CASSLALVVTGAHNEQFF.

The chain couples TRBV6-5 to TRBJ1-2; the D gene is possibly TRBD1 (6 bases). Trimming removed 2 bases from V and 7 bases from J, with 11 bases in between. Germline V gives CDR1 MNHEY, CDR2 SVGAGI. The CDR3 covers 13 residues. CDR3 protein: CASSYTDRVGYTF. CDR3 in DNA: TGTGCCAGCAGTTACACGGACAGAGTTGGCTACACCTTC.

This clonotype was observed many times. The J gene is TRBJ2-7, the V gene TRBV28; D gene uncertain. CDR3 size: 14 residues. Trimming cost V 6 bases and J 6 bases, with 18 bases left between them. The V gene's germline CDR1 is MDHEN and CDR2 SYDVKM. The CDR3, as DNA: TGTGCCAGCAGCCTGGGCAAAGCCCTACGCGAGCAGTACTTC. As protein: CASSLGKALREQYF.

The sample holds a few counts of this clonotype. DNA of the CDR3: TGTGCCAGCAGTTTTCAACGAAACACCATATATTTT. Translation: CASSFQRNTIYF. The rearrangement links TRBV12-3 or TRBV12-4 to TRBJ1-3; no firm D call. This CDR3 contains 12 residues. V was cut by 3 bases and J by 5 bases, with 5 bases left in between.

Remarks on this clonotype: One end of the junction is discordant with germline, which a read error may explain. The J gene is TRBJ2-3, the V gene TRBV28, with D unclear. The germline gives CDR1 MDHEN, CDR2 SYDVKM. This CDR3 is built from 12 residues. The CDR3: CVSSSHTYTQYF. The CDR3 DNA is TGTGTCAGCAGTTCACACACGTACACGCAGTATTTT.

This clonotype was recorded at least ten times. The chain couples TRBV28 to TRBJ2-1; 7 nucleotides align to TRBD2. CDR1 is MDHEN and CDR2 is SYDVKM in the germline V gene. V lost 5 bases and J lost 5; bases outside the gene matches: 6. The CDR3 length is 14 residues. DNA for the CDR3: TGTGCCAGCAGTCCATATCGGGGGGACAATGAGCAGTTCTTC. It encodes CASSPYRGDNEQFF.

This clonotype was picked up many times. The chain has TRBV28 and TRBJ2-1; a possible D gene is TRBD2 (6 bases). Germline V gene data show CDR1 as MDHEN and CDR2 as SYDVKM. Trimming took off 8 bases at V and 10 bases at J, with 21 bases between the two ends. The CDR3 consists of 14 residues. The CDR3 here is CASQAPGSLAEQFF. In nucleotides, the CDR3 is TGTGCCAGCCAAGCCCCCGGGAGTCTGGCGGAGCAGTTCTTC. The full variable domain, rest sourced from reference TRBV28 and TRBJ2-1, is DVKVTQSSRYLVKRTGEKVFLECVQDMDHENMFWYRQDPGLGLRLIYFSYDVKMKEKGDIPEGYSVSREKKERFSLILESASTNQTSMYLCASQAPGSLAEQFFGPGTRLTVL.

CDR3 amino acids: CSAKAGGDTQYF. The CDR3, as DNA: TGCAGTGCTAAAGCGGGAGGAGATACGCAGTATTTT. The V gene is TRBV20-1, the J gene TRBJ2-3, with 9 bases aligning to TRBD2. The ends lost 4 bases at V and 5 bases at J; junction bases unmatched: 1. Germline CDR1 is DFQATT and CDR2 is SNEGSKA (reference sequence). This CDR3 contains 12 residues.

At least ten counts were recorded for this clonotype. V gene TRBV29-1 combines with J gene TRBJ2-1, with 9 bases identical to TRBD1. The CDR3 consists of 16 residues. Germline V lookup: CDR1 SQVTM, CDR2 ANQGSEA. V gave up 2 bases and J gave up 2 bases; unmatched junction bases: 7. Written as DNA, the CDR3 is TGCAGCGTTGAACACACAGGGGGCTTCGCCTACAATGAGCAGTTCTTC. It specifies CSVEHTGGFAYNEQFF.

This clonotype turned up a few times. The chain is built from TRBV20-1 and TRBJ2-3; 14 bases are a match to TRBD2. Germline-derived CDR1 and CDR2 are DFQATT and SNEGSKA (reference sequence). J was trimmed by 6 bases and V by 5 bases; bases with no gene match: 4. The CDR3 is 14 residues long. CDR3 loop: CSAQRTSGGDTQYF. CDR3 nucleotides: TGCAGTGCTCAAAGGACTAGCGGGGGGGATACGCAGTATTTT.

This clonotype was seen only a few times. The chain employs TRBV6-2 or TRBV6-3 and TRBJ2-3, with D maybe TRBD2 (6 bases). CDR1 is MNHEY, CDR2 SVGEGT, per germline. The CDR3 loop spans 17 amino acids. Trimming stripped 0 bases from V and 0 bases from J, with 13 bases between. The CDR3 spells CASSYSSGVASTDTQYF. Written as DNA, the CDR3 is TGTGCCAGCAGTTACTCGTCGGGGGTGGCTAGCACAGATACGCAGTATTTT.

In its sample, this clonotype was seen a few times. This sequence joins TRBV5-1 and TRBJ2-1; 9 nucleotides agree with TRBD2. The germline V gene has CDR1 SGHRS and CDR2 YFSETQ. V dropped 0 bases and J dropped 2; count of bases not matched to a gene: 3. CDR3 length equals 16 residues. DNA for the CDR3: TGCGCCAGCAGCTTGGTAGCGGGAGTCGCCTACAATGAGCAGTTCTTC. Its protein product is CASSLVAGVAYNEQFF. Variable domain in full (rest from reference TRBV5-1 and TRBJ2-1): KAGVTQTPRYLIKTRGQQVTLSCSPISGHRSVSWYQQTPGQGLQFLFEYFSETQRNKGNFPGRFSGRQFSNSRSEMNVSTLELGDSALYLCASSLVAGVAYNEQFFGPGTRLTVL.

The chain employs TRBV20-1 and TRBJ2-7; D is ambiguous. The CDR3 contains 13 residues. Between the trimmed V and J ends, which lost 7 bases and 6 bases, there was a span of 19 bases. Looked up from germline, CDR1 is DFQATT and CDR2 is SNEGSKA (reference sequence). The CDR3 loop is CSVARAEWGEQYF. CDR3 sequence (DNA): TGCAGTGTCGCCCGAGCTGAATGGGGCGAGCAGTACTTC.

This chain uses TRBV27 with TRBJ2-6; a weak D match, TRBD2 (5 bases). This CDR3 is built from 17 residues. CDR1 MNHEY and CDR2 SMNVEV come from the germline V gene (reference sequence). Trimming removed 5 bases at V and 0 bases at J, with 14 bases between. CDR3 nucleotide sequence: TGTGCCAGCAGTCCAACGGGGTCCCTCTCTGGGGCCAACGTCCTGACTTTC. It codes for CASSPTGSLSGANVLTF. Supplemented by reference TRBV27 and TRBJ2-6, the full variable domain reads EAQVTQNPRYLITVTGKKLTVTCSQNMNHEYMSWYRQDPGLGLRQIYYSMNVEVTDKGDVPEGYKVSRKEKRNFPLILESPSPNQTSLYFCASSPTGSLSGANVLTFGAGSRLTVL.

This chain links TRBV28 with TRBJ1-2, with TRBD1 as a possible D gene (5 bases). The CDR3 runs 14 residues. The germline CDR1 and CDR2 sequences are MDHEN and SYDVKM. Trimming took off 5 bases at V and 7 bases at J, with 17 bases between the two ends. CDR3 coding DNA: TGTGCCAGCAGTGCAGGGTTTTCTATGACTGGCTACACCTTC. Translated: CASSAGFSMTGYTF.

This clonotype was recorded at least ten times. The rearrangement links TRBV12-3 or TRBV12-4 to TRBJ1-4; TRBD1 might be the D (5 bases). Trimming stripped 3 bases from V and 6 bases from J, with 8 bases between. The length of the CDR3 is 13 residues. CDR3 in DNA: TGTGCCAGCAGTTTCTCGGGGCATGAAAAACTGTTTTTT. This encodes CASSFSGHEKLFF.

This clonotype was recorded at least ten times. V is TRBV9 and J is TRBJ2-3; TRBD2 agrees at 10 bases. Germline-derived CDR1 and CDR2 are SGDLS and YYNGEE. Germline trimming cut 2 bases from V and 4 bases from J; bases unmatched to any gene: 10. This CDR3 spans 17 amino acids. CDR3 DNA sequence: TGTGCCAGCAGCGTCCCGCTAGCGGGAGTTGGGGCAGATACGCAGTATTTT. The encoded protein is CASSVPLAGVGADTQYF.

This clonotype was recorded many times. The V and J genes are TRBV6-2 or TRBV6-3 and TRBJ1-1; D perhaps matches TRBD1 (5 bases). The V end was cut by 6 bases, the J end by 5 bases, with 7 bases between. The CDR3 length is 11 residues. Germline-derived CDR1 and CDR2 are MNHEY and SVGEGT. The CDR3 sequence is CASSQGTEAFF. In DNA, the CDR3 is TGTGCCAGCAGCCAGGGTACTGAAGCTTTCTTT.

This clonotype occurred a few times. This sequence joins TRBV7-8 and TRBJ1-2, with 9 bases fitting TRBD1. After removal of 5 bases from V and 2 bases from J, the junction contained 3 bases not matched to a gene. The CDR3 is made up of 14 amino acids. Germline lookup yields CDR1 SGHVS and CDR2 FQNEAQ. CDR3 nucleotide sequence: TGTGCCAGCAGCACAGGACAGGGGAACTATGGCTACACCTTC. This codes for CASSTGQGNYGYTF.

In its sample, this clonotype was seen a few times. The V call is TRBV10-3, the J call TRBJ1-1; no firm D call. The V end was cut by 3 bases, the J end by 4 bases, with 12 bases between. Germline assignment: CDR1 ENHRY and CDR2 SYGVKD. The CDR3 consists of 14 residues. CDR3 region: CAISDPRGFTEAFF. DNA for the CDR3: TGTGCCATCAGTGACCCCCGCGGATTCACTGAAGCTTTCTTT.

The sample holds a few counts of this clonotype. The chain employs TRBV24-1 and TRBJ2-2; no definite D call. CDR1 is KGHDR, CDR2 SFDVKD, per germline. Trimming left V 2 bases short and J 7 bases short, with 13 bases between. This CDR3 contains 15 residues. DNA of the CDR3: TGTGCCACCAGTGATTCCCGGAGTCCCAACGGGGAGCTGTTTTTT. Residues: CATSDSRSPNGELFF.

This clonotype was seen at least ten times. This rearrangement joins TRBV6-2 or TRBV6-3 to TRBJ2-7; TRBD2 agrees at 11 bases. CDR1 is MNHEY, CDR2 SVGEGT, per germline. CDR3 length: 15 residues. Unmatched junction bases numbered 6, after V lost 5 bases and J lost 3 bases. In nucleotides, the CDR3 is TGTGCCAGCAGTACCGGGACTAGCGGAAGCTACGAGCAGTACGTC. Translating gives CASSTGTSGSYEQYV.

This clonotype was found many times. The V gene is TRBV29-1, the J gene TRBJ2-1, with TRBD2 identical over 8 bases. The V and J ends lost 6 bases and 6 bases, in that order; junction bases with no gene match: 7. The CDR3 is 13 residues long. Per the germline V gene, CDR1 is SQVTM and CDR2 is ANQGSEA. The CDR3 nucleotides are TGCAGCGTATTGGCGGGAGGTGGCAATGAGCAGTTCTTC. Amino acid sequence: CSVLAGGGNEQFF.